This record covers a single TCR beta chain. Its specificity is unknown. The sample is drawn from a study of CD8+ T cells in alopecia areata. Once RNA had been extracted, it was reverse transcribed into cDNA to act as the sequencing template. Sequencing used immunoSEQ multiplex PCR; TCRdb keeps in-frame clones, though not all of them. The sample records around 100,000 clones, approximately 63% being singletons. Documented treatment: oral pan-JAK inhibitor, 5-10 mg twice daily. Peripheral blood and lesional scalp punch biopsies came from alopecia areata patients. CDR3 size: 12 residues. The V and J ends lost 4 bases and 0 bases respectively, with 4 bases between them. Germline CDR1 reads SGHAT; CDR2 reads FQNNGV. Points from the study as a whole: Among the top 100, expanded CD8+ clones, as well as scalp clonality, were significantly decreased by tofacitinib.

Here the sequenced sample was CD8+ T cells sorted from blood, taken at approximately week 60, from a patient treated with tofacitinib. The receptor was isolated from a human donor with alopecia areata. This sequence joins TRBV11-2 and TRBJ2-7; D unclear. The CDR3 nucleotides are TGTGCCAGCAGCTACCCCTCCTACGAGCAGTACTTC. It codes for CASSYPSYEQYF. Looking up the rest from reference TRBV11-2 and TRBJ2-7 gives the full variable domain: EAGVAQSPRYKIIEKRQSVAFWCNPISGHATLYWYQQILGQGPKLLIQFQNNGVVDDSQLPKDRFSAERLKGVDSTLKIQPAKLEDSAVYLCASSYPSYEQYFGPGTRLTVT.